This T cell receptor beta chain was recovered during a study of blood T cell repertoires in COVID-19. The V and J ends lost 10 bases and 0 bases respectively, with 12 bases between them. Germline V lookup: CDR1 SGHAT, CDR2 FQNNGV. The length of the CDR3 is 13 residues. Using immunoSEQ multiplex PCR, the repertoire was profiled, and TCRdb retains in-frame clones only, with some absent. The table lists around 70,000 clones, over 70% of them singletons. This TCR was sampled from a man aged 65-85 years with acute or convalescent COVID-19. Source material: peripheral blood. This chain connects TRBV11-2 to TRBJ1-1; D is unclear. This CDR3 reads CAIQRQMNTEAFF. CDR3 DNA: TGTGCCATTCAGAGGCAGATGAACACTGAAGCTTTCTTT. Filled out from reference TRBV11-2 and TRBJ1-1, the complete variable domain reads EAGVAQSPRYKIIEKRQSVAFWCNPISGHATLYWYQQILGQGPKLLIQFQNNGVVDDSQLPKDRFSAERLKGVDSTLKIQPAKLEDSAVYLCAIQRQMNTEAFFGQGTRLTVV.